This TCR beta chain was observed in a study of Graves' ophthalmopathy and Graves' hyperthyroidism. The authors amplified TCR beta CDR3 regions, and they did so from RNA transcripts for repertoire sequencing. Investigators did first-round RT-PCR with HTBI primers, then second-round multiplex PCR. A single record per CDR3 protein comes from TCRdb applying MiXCR to the multiplex PCR reads. Among hundreds of thousands of distinct CDR3 sequences listed, over 13% were seen once. Overall study findings and caveats: Detected in blood as well were most expanded thyroid clonotypes with frequency above 0.001.

In its sample, this clonotype was seen many times. Its antigen is unidentified. CDR1 and CDR2 from the germline V gene are SGHAT and FQDESV (reference sequence). V was pared by 5 bases and J by 3 bases, with 17 bases between. This CDR3 is 15 amino acids long. Other autoimmune diseases, uncontrolled infections, pregnancy or lactation excluded patients from enrollment. The sequenced sample was blood. This rearrangement joins TRBV11-1 to TRBJ2-7, with no clear D. The sequence derives from a woman aged 25-40 years with Graves' ophthalmopathy. CDR3 amino acids: CASSLLGTANYEQYF. CDR3 DNA sequence: TGTGCCAGCAGCCTTTTGGGCACAGCAAACTACGAGCAGTACTTC.